This entry features one TCR beta chain sequence. Its specificity is not known. The identical CDR3 is also encoded by other nucleotide sequences in the sample. This specimen belongs to a study of cytomegalovirus exposure and HLA in healthy donors. Study outcomes and limitations: TCR clusters originating in the first cohort tended to co-occur in the approximately 120 validation repertoires, according to a later analysis.

Assay used: immunoSEQ multiplex PCR; TCRdb lists only in-frame clones, some missing. The sample has hundreds of thousands of clones; roughly 90% are singletons. From the approximately 110-subject validation cohort, which was separate from the roughly 700-subject first cohort, the donors were drawn. Sequenced: PBMCs. This sequence was found in a woman aged 18-30 years in good health and CMV-seronegative.

In DNA form, the CDR3 reads TGCGCCAGCAGCTTGGGAGGTGTCTACGAGCAGTACTTC. Translating it yields CASSLGGVYEQYF. This sequence joins TRBV5-1 and TRBJ2-7; unclear D gene. Germline CDR1 SGHRS, CDR2 YFSETQ. The CDR3 contains 13 residues. V dropped 0 bases and J dropped 3 bases, with 7 bases sitting between them. The complete variable domain, with remaining parts taken from reference TRBV5-1 and TRBJ2-7, reads KAGVTQTPRYLIKTRGQQVTLSCSPISGHRSVSWYQQTPGQGLQFLFEYFSETQRNKGNFPGRFSGRQFSNSRSEMNVSTLELGDSALYLCASSLGGVYEQYFGPGTRLTVT.